This TCR beta chain was retrieved from a study of blood T cells in healthy people across ages. The study, taken as a whole, reports: It was held that the diversity estimates obtained from one million T cells were underestimates. Naive T cell percentage strongly correlated with TCR beta diversity.

As concerns this clonotype: The target antigen is unknown.

With 3 bases removed from V and 2 bases from J, the gap between germline ends came to 12 bases. CDR3 length equals 14 residues. Germline V lookup: CDR1 SGHKS, CDR2 YYEKEE (reference sequence). Sample-barcoded 5' priming and a J-beta primer mix drove a second PCR of about 7 to 12 cycles. With 12 random nucleotides, a template-switch adaptor tagged each individual cDNA molecule. Each CDR3 protein gets one entry after TCRdb re-called the 5' RACE reads with MiXCR. Of around 800,000 distinct CDR3 sequences listed, about 48% are singletons. This chain links TRBV5-5 with TRBJ2-7; D is undetermined. The source is a man older than 75 in good health. Sample: blood. In nucleotides, the CDR3 is TGTGCCAGCAGCTCGGGCCCACCCGCCTACGAGCAGTACTTC. This sequence encodes CASSSGPPAYEQYF.